This record covers a single T cell receptor (beta chain). From germline, CDR1 is SGHTA and CDR2 FQGNSA. V was shortened by 7 bases and J by 4 bases, with 13 bases between the two germline ends. The CDR3 length is 14 residues. The sample comes from a study of technical replicates of blood from several donors. This table comes from immunoSEQ multiplex PCR, and its TCRdb copy is limited to in-frame clones, with some not included. The data show roughly 70,000 clones, approximately 91% seen once. This clonotype was sampled from a human donor in good health. Some clones in this sample may be carry-over from other donors' samples. This chain links TRBV7-2 with TRBJ1-4; D not resolved. Sequencing was carried out using PBMCs. CDR3 sequence: CASTKEAGNEKLFF. CDR3 bases: TGTGCCAGCACCAAGGAGGCGGGTAATGAAAAACTGTTTTTT.